Listed below are T cell receptor beta chains from one sample, sequenced in a study of T cell responses to AZD1222 COVID-19 vaccine. Measured with immunoSEQ multiplex PCR; TCRdb has only the in-frame clones, and not every one. The sample has more than 95,000 clones; around nine tenths are singletons. The specimen was peripheral blood, collected 28 days after the second dose of the MenACWY control vaccine. These receptors were obtained from an adult who received the MenACWY meningococcal vaccine as a control. CDR3s include the opening cysteine and the closing phenylalanine or tryptophan. The order of the fields is V gene, D gene, J gene, CDR3 length, CDR3 protein. D genes are given only for firm matches.

TRBV19	TRBD1	TRBJ1-5	16	CASSPRQGALEGPQHF
TRBV27	TRBD1	TRBJ2-2	18	CASSLRRNRDRGVGELFF
TRBV19	NA	TRBJ1-4	15	CASSSQPATNEKLFF
TRBV5-1	NA	TRBJ2-7	14	CASSLGGEIYEQYF
TRBV6-1	TRBD2	TRBJ2-5	16	CASSGSLAGVRETQYF
TRBV4-2	NA	TRBJ1-1	14	CASSQDRENTEAFF
TRBV19	TRBD1	TRBJ1-2	16	CASSLSTAGTGIGYTF
TRBV4-3	NA	TRBJ2-4	20	CASSQDTGSGPLYDKNIQYF
TRBV6-5	TRBD1	TRBJ2-7	14	CASSYSSGTGEQYF
TRBV7-9	NA	TRBJ2-1	16	CASSLAPGQYNDEQFF
TRBV9	TRBD1	TRBJ2-1	13	CASSSGGLGEQFF
TRBV9	TRBD2	TRBJ2-3	15	CASTATSGGADTQYF
TRBV24-1	NA	TRBJ2-1	17	CATSDPTVGGPYNEQFF
TRBV6-5	TRBD1	TRBJ1-4	14	CASSWTGDIEKLFF
TRBV3-1/TRBV3-2	TRBD1	TRBJ1-2	15	CASSHRGQAGYGYTF
TRBV7-3	TRBD2	TRBJ2-7	16	CASSPRGGGASYEQYF
TRBV6-5	NA	TRBJ1-5	15	CASSQRRGSNQPQHF
TRBV6-2/TRBV6-3	NA	TRBJ1-2	13	CASSYSDSYGYTF
TRBV5-1	TRBD1	TRBJ2-7	14	CASSFEGASYEQYF
TRBV7-2	NA	TRBJ1-2	15	CASSPEEQTYYGYTF
TRBV19	NA	TRBJ2-6	14	CASKDGSGANVLTF
TRBV2	NA	TRBJ1-4	15	CASSDSGARGEKLFF
TRBV4-1	NA	TRBJ1-5	15	CASSQGTDSNQPQHF
TRBV7-6	NA	TRBJ1-3	15	CASSWGGAEGNTIYF
TRBV4-1	TRBD1	TRBJ1-4	15	CASSHVRQGNEKLFF
TRBV18	NA	TRBJ1-3	14	CASSPGDSGNTIYF
TRBV2	NA	TRBJ1-5	12	CASRGGDQPQHF
TRBV7-3	NA	TRBJ2-3	14	CASSLVGPKDTQYF
TRBV6-5	NA	TRBJ1-2	14	CASSPRIVGDGYTF
TRBV28	NA	TRBJ1-5	14	CATQTGPSNQPQHF
TRBV7-2	NA	TRBJ1-4	15	CASSPPGGRREKLFF
TRBV7-3	NA	TRBJ1-1	13	CASSTNWGAEAFF
TRBV6-5	NA	TRBJ1-1	15	CASSYNWGEGVETFF
TRBV27	NA	TRBJ2-7	16	CASSFGSSNRPYEQYF
TRBV18	NA	TRBJ1-5	15	CASSPGANRNQPQHF
TRBV24-1	NA	TRBJ1-5	16	CATSDSGKSSNQPQHF
TRBV29-1	TRBD2	TRBJ2-1	16	CSVEDGRRGAYNEQFF
TRBV6-6	TRBD1	TRBJ1-2	15	CASSYSGDRRYGYTF
TRBV4-1	NA	TRBJ1-5	14	CASSQDLGTRAQHF
TRBV7-2	TRBD1	TRBJ1-4	15	CASSLGDRRQEKLFF